This is a list of T cell receptor beta chains from one sample in a study of cytomegalovirus exposure and HLA in healthy donors. Sequenced by immunoSEQ multiplex PCR; TCRdb stores in-frame clones only, minus some. Found here are around 180,000 clones, approximately 86% of them singletons; the top ten hold 1.5% to 2%. Sequencing was done on a sample of PBMCs. All receptors come from a woman aged 18-29 years in good health and CMV-seronegative. The CDR3 runs from the conserved cysteine through the conserved F or W. The order of the fields is J gene, D gene, V gene, CDR3 protein, CDR3 DNA. The D gene is left open where the match is weak.

TRBJ2-2 TRBD1 TRBV7-6 CASSSRQGVNTGELFF TGTGCCAGCAGCTCTCGACAGGGGGTGAACACCGGGGAGCTGTTTTTT
TRBJ2-3 NA TRBV9 CASSVGVGLVPLDIVTQYF TGTGCCAGCAGCGTAGGGGTGGGGCTCGTACCCCTCGACATTGTTACGCAGTATTTT
TRBJ2-1 TRBD1 TRBV11-3 CASSTRDSRYNEQFF TGTGCCAGCAGCACCCGGGACAGTAGATACAATGAGCAGTTCTTC
TRBJ2-7 NA TRBV4-2 CASSQDRGVSYEQYF TGTGCCAGCAGCCAAGATCGAGGAGTCTCCTACGAGCAGTACTTC
TRBJ1-1 TRBD1 TRBV7-2 CASSIQGDTEAFF TGTGCCAGCTCAATACAGGGGGATACTGAAGCTTTCTTT
TRBJ2-1 NA TRBV6-4 CASSGGGHVDEQFF TGTGCCAGCAGTGGGGGGGGGCACGTGGATGAGCAGTTCTTC
TRBJ2-2 TRBD2 TRBV7-2 CASSHRQREVGGELFF TGTGCCAGCAGCCACAGACAGCGGGAGGTGGGCGGGGAGCTGTTTTTT
TRBJ2-2 NA TRBV27 CASSLYRSSTGELFF TGTGCCAGCAGTTTATACAGATCGAGCACCGGGGAGCTGTTTTTT
TRBJ2-7 TRBD1 TRBV6-5 CASSYSGQGSYEQYF TGTGCCAGCAGTTACAGCGGACAGGGGTCCTACGAGCAGTACTTC
TRBJ1-2 TRBD1 TRBV5-1 CASSFSGGRDYGYTF TGCGCCAGCAGCTTTTCAGGGGGCAGGGACTATGGCTACACCTTC
TRBJ1-4 NA TRBV6-5 CASSYSYGTNEKLFF TGTGCCAGCAGTTACTCCTACGGGACTAATGAAAAACTGTTTTTT
TRBJ1-6 NA TRBV5-6 CASSFGRYNSPLHF TGTGCCAGCAGCTTTGGTCGGTATAATTCACCCCTCCACTTT
TRBJ2-1 TRBD2 TRBV27 CASRISGTSGYNEQFF TGTGCCAGCAGGATCTCCGGGACTAGCGGTTACAATGAGCAGTTCTTC
TRBJ2-2 TRBD2 TRBV5-1 CASSPPGTSGANTGELFF TGCGCCAGCAGCCCTCCTGGGACTAGCGGGGCGAACACCGGGGAGCTGTTTTTT
TRBJ2-1 TRBD2 TRBV4-2 CASSHAWGSGRAGEQFF TGTGCCAGCAGCCATGCCTGGGGGAGCGGGAGAGCGGGTGAGCAGTTCTTC
TRBJ2-1 NA TRBV7-9 CASSSQGVDEQFF TGTGCCAGCAGCTCACAGGGAGTCGATGAGCAGTTCTTC
TRBJ2-5 TRBD1 TRBV2 CASGGTGQETQYF TGTGCCAGCGGGGGGACAGGCCAAGAGACCCAGTACTTC